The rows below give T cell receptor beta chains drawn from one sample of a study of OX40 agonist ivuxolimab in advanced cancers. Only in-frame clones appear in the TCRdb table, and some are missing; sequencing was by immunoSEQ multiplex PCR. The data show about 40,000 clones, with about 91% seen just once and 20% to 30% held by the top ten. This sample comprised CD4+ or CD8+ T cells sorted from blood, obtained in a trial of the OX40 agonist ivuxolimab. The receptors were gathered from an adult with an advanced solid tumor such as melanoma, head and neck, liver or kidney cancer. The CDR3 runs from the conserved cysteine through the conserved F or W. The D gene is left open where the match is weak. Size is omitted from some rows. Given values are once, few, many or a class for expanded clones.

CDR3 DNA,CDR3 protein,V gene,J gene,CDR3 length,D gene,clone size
TGTGCCAGCAGTTTTCGTACAGGGGACCCTCTCGAGCAGTACTTC,CASSFRTGDPLEQYF,TRBV28,TRBJ2-7,15,TRBD1,-
TGCGCCAGCAGTGAGAACAGCTATGGCACTGAAGCTTTCTTT,CASSENSYGTEAFF,TRBV10-1,TRBJ1-1,14,-,-
TGTGCCAGCAGCTTAGGTCTAGCGGGAGCAGATACGCAGTATTTT,CASSLGLAGADTQYF,TRBV7-6,TRBJ2-3,15,TRBD2,-
TGTGCCAGCAAGTTTTGGGGGGGACAGGGCAGAAACTATGGCTACACCTTC,CASKFWGGQGRNYGYTF,TRBV13,TRBJ1-2,17,TRBD1,-
TGCGCCAGCAATGAGCCGTTTGGCACCGGCTCTGGGGCCAACGTCCTGACTTTC,CASNEPFGTGSGANVLTF,TRBV10-1,TRBJ2-6,18,-,-
TGTGCCAGCAGTTTGGGACCCCCAGGGACCCAGTACTTC,CASSLGPPGTQYF,TRBV28,TRBJ2-5,13,-,-
TGTGCCAGCAGTTTTGCCGGGACAGGGGGTGCCGGGGAGCTGTTTTTT,CASSFAGTGGAGELFF,TRBV27,TRBJ2-2,16,TRBD1,-
TGCGCCAGCAGTGAAACGGACAAGTACCAGCCCCAGCATTTT,CASSETDKYQPQHF,TRBV10-2,TRBJ1-5,14,-,-
TGTGCCAGCAGCTTGCTCGACACCGGGGAGCTGTTTTTT,CASSLLDTGELFF,TRBV5-6,TRBJ2-2,13,-,-
TGTGCCTGGAGTGTACAGCTGGGGCTCCGGGAAAAACTGTTTTTT,CAWSVQLGLREKLFF,TRBV30,TRBJ1-4,15,-,-
TGTGCCACCAATCGCTACGAGCAGTACTTC,CATNRYEQYF,TRBV6-5,TRBJ2-7,10,-,-
TGCGCCAGCAGCCAAGAGAGTCTTAACACTGAAGCTTTCTTT,CASSQESLNTEAFF,TRBV4-1,TRBJ1-1,14,-,medium-sized
TGCGCCAGCAGCTTTAATGCCCCGGGACAGGGTGAAAAACTGTTTTTT,CASSFNAPGQGEKLFF,TRBV5-1,TRBJ1-4,16,TRBD1,-
TGTGCCAGCAGCTTTCAAATAAATGAGCAGTTCTTC,CASSFQINEQFF,TRBV7-6,TRBJ2-1,12,-,-
TGTGCCAGCAGTTATAGTACTGAAGCTTTCTTT,CASSYSTEAFF,TRBV25-1,TRBJ1-1,11,-,many
TGTGCCAGCAGCAAGCGGGAGGGGCACAATGAGCAGTTCTTC,CASSKREGHNEQFF,TRBV7-9,TRBJ2-1,14,TRBD2,-
TGTGCCAGCAGTTACTGGGACGACACTGAAGCTTTCTTT,CASSYWDDTEAFF,TRBV6-5,TRBJ1-1,13,-,-
TGTGCCAGCAGTCCTTTAATGGCTAGCGGCGGCACAGATACGCAGTATTTT,CASSPLMASGGTDTQYF,TRBV27,TRBJ2-3,17,TRBD2,-
TGCGCCAGCAGCCACCGGAACGTTCACACTGAAGCTTTCTTT,CASSHRNVHTEAFF,TRBV4-1,TRBJ1-1,14,-,-
TGCGCCAGCAGCTTGGCCGGGGGCTCTGGGGCCAACGTCCTGACTTTC,CASSLAGGSGANVLTF,TRBV5-1,TRBJ2-6,16,-,-
TGCGCCAGCAGCTTGGCGGGGGCGGTAAGGGAGACCCAGTACTTC,CASSLAGAVRETQYF,TRBV5-1,TRBJ2-5,15,-,-
TGTGCCAGCAGTTCTAGCGGCTTACTAGCCAAAAACATTCAGTACTTC,CASSSSGLLAKNIQYF,TRBV28,TRBJ2-4,16,TRBD2,once
TGTGCCAGCAGTTCGACGGACACGGAGCAGTTCTTC,CASSSTDTEQFF,TRBV28,TRBJ2-1,12,-,-
TGTGCCAGCAGTTTCAACAGGGGGATCATGGAGCAGTACTTC,CASSFNRGIMEQYF,TRBV28,TRBJ2-7,14,TRBD1,-
TGTGCCAGCAGCTTACTAGGACTAGCGGGAGATACCGGGGAGCTGTTTTTT,CASSLLGLAGDTGELFF,TRBV11-2,TRBJ2-2,17,TRBD2,once
TGTGCCAGCAGTGAATCAACTACCGAGGGTCGGGATACGCAGTATTTT,CASSESTTEGRDTQYF,TRBV2,TRBJ2-3,16,-,few
TGCAGCGGGGGAGTGGGACAGGTATCCTACGAGCAGTACTTC,CSGGVGQVSYEQYF,TRBV29-1,TRBJ2-7,14,TRBD1,-
TGTGCCAGCAGCGCCTTCCGGACTAGCCTCACCGGGGAGCTGTTTTTT,CASSAFRTSLTGELFF,TRBV9,TRBJ2-2,16,TRBD2,-
TGTGCCAGCAGCTTAGTCCATAGAAACGACAATGAGCAGTTCTTC,CASSLVHRNDNEQFF,TRBV7-8,TRBJ2-1,15,-,-
TGTGCCAGTTCTACTCGGGCTTCCCCCTCCTACGAGCAGTACTTC,CASSTRASPSYEQYF,TRBV28,TRBJ2-7,15,-,-
TGTGCCAGTAGTATAGGGACGGGTTATCAGCCCCAGCATTTT,CASSIGTGYQPQHF,TRBV19,TRBJ1-5,14,-,-
TGTGCCAGCAGCTTGCGGGAGGAAAACTACGAGCAGTACTTC,CASSLREENYEQYF,TRBV5-4,TRBJ2-7,14,TRBD2,-
TGTGCCAGCACCCCGGGGGAGGGAGGAAACACCATATATTTT,CASTPGEGGNTIYF,TRBV28,TRBJ1-3,14,-,-
TGTGCCAGCTCCCCTACCGACAGCTACGAGCAGTACTTC,CASSPTDSYEQYF,TRBV18,TRBJ2-7,13,-,-
TGTGCCAGCAGCGTAGCTATAAGCGGGAGGAACACCGGGGAGCTGTTTTTT,CASSVAISGRNTGELFF,TRBV9,TRBJ2-2,17,TRBD2,-
TGTGCCAGCAGTTCCGACAGAGATACGCAGTATTTT,CASSSDRDTQYF,TRBV28,TRBJ2-3,12,-,-
TGTGCCAGCAGCGCACATCGGGACATCCCCTCGTACGAGCAGTACTTC,CASSAHRDIPSYEQYF,TRBV7-9,TRBJ2-7,16,-,-
TGTGCCAGCAGTTTAGGGACAGGGAGGGAAAAACTGTTTTTT,CASSLGTGREKLFF,TRBV27,TRBJ1-4,14,TRBD1,-
TGTGCCCACGGGCGGGGGGAAGCCTACGAGCAGTACTTC,CAHGRGEAYEQYF,TRBV6-1,TRBJ2-7,13,TRBD2,-
TGTGCCAGTAGTGGGGGGACAGGAATCTACAATGAGCAGTTCTTC,CASSGGTGIYNEQFF,TRBV19,TRBJ2-1,15,TRBD1,-